The 16 T cell receptor beta chains listed next were all sequenced from one sample in a study of shared clonotypes between healthy human individuals. Using immunoSEQ multiplex PCR, the repertoire was profiled, and TCRdb retains in-frame clones only, with some absent. The sample has 600,000 or so clones, 85% to 95% seen once. Terminally differentiated effector memory CD45RA+ cells were excluded by CCR7 positive selection of CD45RO-negative cells. The sample was naive CD8+ T cells sorted from blood. The source of these receptors is a woman aged 25 to 39 in good health.

The V gene is TRBV11-2, the J gene TRBJ2-6; 9 bases are a match to TRBD2. The germline gives CDR1 SGHAT, CDR2 FQNNGV. V trimming: 0 bases; J trimming: 2 bases; junction bases outside the gene matches: 8. The CDR3 runs 19 residues. CDR3 in amino acids: CASSLDWGTSFTGANVLTF. The CDR3 bases are TGTGCCAGCAGCTTAGATTGGGGGACTAGCTTTACTGGGGCCAACGTCCTGACTTTC.

Concerning this clone: The sample has other DNA sequences that encode this CDR3 too. The chain uses TRBV7-8 and TRBJ2-7; D gene ambiguous. Trimming shortened V by 1 base and J by 3 bases, and 7 bases separated the two germline ends. This CDR3 spans 13 amino acids. Germline V CDR1 and CDR2: SGHVS, FQNEAQ. The CDR3 DNA is TGTGCCAGCAGCTTAGGAGATTTCTACGAGCAGTACTTC. The encoded protein is CASSLGDFYEQYF.

This chain uses TRBV5-1 with TRBJ2-5; D call uncertain. Per the germline V gene, CDR1 is SGHRS and CDR2 is YFSETQ. The CDR3 spans 12 residues. V was clipped by 2 bases and J by 5 bases, with 7 bases between them. Here the CDR3 reads CASSLVRETQYF. The CDR3 coding sequence is TGCGCCAGCAGCTTAGTACGCGAGACCCAGTACTTC.

The chain combines TRBV27 with TRBJ2-7, with 9 nucleotides matching TRBD2. The germline CDR1 and CDR2 sequences are MNHEY and SMNVEV (reference sequence). The junction had 8 bases not matched to a gene; V was cut back by 5 bases and J by 3 bases. The CDR3 is 15 residues long. CDR3 nucleotide sequence: TGTGCCAGCAGTGCACTAGCGGGCCAAAACTACGAGCAGTACTTC. Translated, it gives CASSALAGQNYEQYF.

This sequence joins TRBV27 and TRBJ2-3, with D possibly called TRBD1 or TRBD2 (5 bases each). This CDR3 has 17 residues. Trimming removed 3 bases from V and 2 bases from J, with 18 bases in between. Germline V gives CDR1 MNHEY, CDR2 SMNVEV (reference sequence). In DNA, the CDR3 is TGTGCCAGCAGTTTGGATCCCGGGGCAACTTACACAGATACGCAGTATTTT. It yields the protein CASSLDPGATYTDTQYF.

This clone came up once. The chain carries TRBV11-2 and TRBJ2-7, with TRBD1 matching over 7 bases. J was trimmed by 0 bases and V by 0 bases; bases with no gene match: 2. The CDR3 has 15 amino acids. The V gene's germline CDR1 is SGHAT and CDR2 FQNNGV. The CDR3 is CASSLERGLSYEQYF. CDR3 DNA: TGTGCCAGCAGCTTAGAGAGGGGGCTCTCCTACGAGCAGTACTTC.

V is TRBV5-5 and J is TRBJ1-5; the D is unclear. Between the trimmed V and J ends, which lost 2 bases and 4 bases, there was a span of 13 bases. Germline lookup yields CDR1 SGHKS and CDR2 YYEKEE (reference sequence). The CDR3 loop spans 15 amino acids. The CDR3 loop reads CASSLGQPRNQPQHF. The CDR3 bases are TGTGCCAGCAGCTTAGGGCAACCCAGGAATCAGCCCCAGCATTTT.

CDR3 sequence: CASSDLLTPGEQYF. The CDR3 coding sequence is TGTGCCAGCAGCGACCTCCTGACCCCCGGCGAGCAGTACTTC. The genes are TRBV7-9 and TRBJ2-5, with no clear D. The J call may be faulty, since TRBJ2-7 better matches the DNA end. CDR1 is SEHNR, CDR2 FQNEAQ, per germline (reference sequence). CDR3 length equals 14 residues.

V usage is TRBV5-5 and J usage is TRBJ2-7; 12 bases match TRBD2. The CDR3 is made up of 15 amino acids. V trimming: 4 bases; J trimming: 1 base; junction bases outside the gene matches: 3. CDR1 SGHKS and CDR2 YYEKEE come from the germline V gene (reference sequence). CDR3 sequence (DNA): TGTGCCAGCAGCGTCGGACTAGCGGGATCCTACGAGCAGTACTTC. Encoded protein: CASSVGLAGSYEQYF.

The chain joins TRBV19 to TRBJ2-7; perhaps TRBD1 as D (6 bases). CDR1 LNHDA and CDR2 SQIVND come from the germline V gene (reference sequence). V was pared by 1 base and J by 2 bases, with 9 bases between. CDR3 length: 14 amino acids. The chain's CDR3 is CASSIAGATYEQYF. CDR3 nucleotides: TGTGCCAGTAGTATAGCAGGGGCGACCTACGAGCAGTACTTC.

The sample holds a few counts of this clone. Other DNA sequences of this sample code for an identical CDR3. The V and J genes are TRBV28 and TRBJ2-7, with 9 nucleotides matching TRBD2. Per the germline V gene, CDR1 is MDHEN and CDR2 is SYDVKM. V trimming: 6 bases; J trimming: 6 bases; junction bases outside the gene matches: 6. The CDR3 extends over 13 amino acids. DNA of the CDR3: TGTGCCAGCAGCTTTAGCGGGAGAGCCGAGCAGTACTTC. This gives the protein CASSFSGRAEQYF.

The J gene is TRBJ2-3, the V gene TRBV7-9, with D tentatively TRBD2 (7 bases). Per germline, CDR1 SEHNR and CDR2 FQNEAQ (reference sequence). The CDR3 runs to 17 residues. The ends were cut back, 5 bases at V and 5 bases at J, with 23 bases in the middle. CDR3 nucleotide sequence: TGTGCCAGCAGCCCTAGGTCGGGGGGCTGGGATAGAGATACGCAGTATTTT. Residues: CASSPRSGGWDRDTQYF.

The chain recombines TRBV2 with TRBJ2-7; 9 bases match TRBD2. This CDR3 contains 17 residues. J gave up 5 bases and V 8 bases, and 19 bases lay outside the gene matches. Germline V CDR1 and CDR2: SNHLY, FYNNEI. The CDR3 sequence: CASSFPVGLAGRDEQYF. The CDR3 DNA sequence: TGTGCCAGCTCTTTTCCGGTGGGTCTAGCGGGACGGGACGAGCAGTACTTC.

The V and J genes are TRBV2 and TRBJ1-1; a possible D gene is TRBD1 (5 bases). Germline values: CDR1 SNHLY, CDR2 FYNNEI. The CDR3 has 13 amino acids. V shed 9 bases and J shed 8 bases, with 19 bases lying between them. CDR3 DNA: TGTGCCAGTCGACAGCCGGGACGGTGGGAAGCTTTCTTT. It codes for CASRQPGRWEAFF. Full variable domain (outside the CDR3, taken from reference TRBV2 and TRBJ1-1): EPEVTQTPSHQVTQMGQEVILRCVPISNHLYFYWYRQILGQKVEFLVSFYNNEISEKSEIFDDQFSVERPDGSNFTLKIRSTKLEDSAMYFCASRQPGRWEAFFGQGTRLTVV.

This chain connects TRBV4-1 to TRBJ1-1; D is perhaps TRBD1 (5 bases). CDR1 and CDR2 (germline): MGHRA, YSYEKL. CDR3 size: 13 residues. The V end lost 4 bases, the J end lost 6 bases, and 12 bases lay between the germline ends. The DNA for the CDR3 is TGCGCCAGCAGCCCCAGGGAGGTGGCTGAAGCTTTCTTT. Translating gives CASSPREVAEAFF.

V gene TRBV4-1 combines with J gene TRBJ2-5, with 8 bases that match TRBD1. Matching the DNA end better, TRBJ2-7 makes the J call doubtful. Germline CDR1 MGHRA, CDR2 YSYEKL. CDR3 size: 16 residues. The CDR3 spells CASSQDWGQVNYEQYF. For the CDR3, the DNA is TGCGCCAGCAGCCAAGATTGGGGACAGGTTAACTACGAGCAGTACTTC.